The rows below give T cell receptor beta chains drawn from one sample of a study of shared clonotypes between healthy human individuals. Libraries were prepared by immunoSEQ multiplex PCR; TCRdb keeps only in-frame clonotypes and omits some of them. The sample contains millions of clones, 95% of which appear only once. Sequencing was done on a sample of naive CD4+ T cells sorted from blood. Receptor source: a man younger than 35 in good health. Each CDR3 is given without its conserved first and last residue. The order of the fields is J gene, D gene, V gene, CDR3 protein. The D gene is left open where the match is weak.

TRBJ1-1	-	TRBV5-8	ASSLYPSMNTEAF
TRBJ1-2	TRBD1	TRBV7-2	ASTPGQGASVYYGYT
TRBJ2-7	TRBD1	TRBV30	AWGQGKSSYEQY
TRBJ2-7	-	TRBV7-2	ASSFLGREQY
TRBJ2-1	-	TRBV5-1	ASSLEGLRNNEQF
TRBJ2-3	-	TRBV5-1	ASSLYRTTDTQY
TRBJ1-6	TRBD1	TRBV27	ASSLREGGSRSPLH
TRBJ1-5	-	TRBV5-1	ASSLLRFKDFQPQH
TRBJ2-4	-	TRBV5-6	ASSPVGRENIQY
TRBJ2-3	TRBD2	TRBV4-2	ASSQELPTSGITDTQY
TRBJ1-1	-	TRBV9	ASSSQLYTEAF
TRBJ1-6	-	TRBV5-1	ASSLTQGHNSPLH
TRBJ2-3	TRBD2	TRBV28	ASIPVGTSGTDTQY
TRBJ1-1	TRBD1	TRBV18	ASSQTTGMNTEAF
TRBJ2-2	-	TRBV18	ASSLAERGTGELF
TRBJ1-2	-	TRBV28	ASSTHRVVYGYT
TRBJ2-1	TRBD1	TRBV19	ASSRTGQGAYNEQF
TRBJ2-7	-	TRBV25-1	ASSGTGSLYEQY
TRBJ1-1	-	TRBV18	ASSPGANVNTEAF
TRBJ2-5	TRBD2	TRBV6-5	ASSYSRAGDRETQY
TRBJ1-1	-	TRBV13	ASSLLQGTEAF
TRBJ2-7	TRBD1	TRBV18	ASSPRDSYEQY
TRBJ1-4	TRBD1	TRBV19	ASRGQGYEKLF